A single sample gave rise to the 22 T cell receptor beta chains below, sequenced in a study of metastatic and nonmetastatic thyroid tumors. TCRdb re-called the PCR reads via MiXCR. This table holds under 45,000 clones, 18% found once. Until they underwent thyroid surgery, no patient had received any treatment. Sequencing was done on a sample of tumor tissue. All receptors come from a female donor with papillary thyroid cancer or a benign thyroid nodule (not recorded which). Some clones in this sample may be carry-over from other donors' samples.

At least ten counts were recorded for this clone. This sequence joins TRBV28 and TRBJ2-6, with D perhaps matching TRBD1 (6 bases). V was trimmed by 2 bases and J by 1 base, leaving 6 bases between them. The germline V gene has CDR1 MDHEN and CDR2 SYDVKM. This CDR3 region has 15 residues. Here the CDR3 reads CASSLRGSGANVLTF. Written as DNA, the CDR3 is TGTGCCAGCAGTTTAAGGGGGTCTGGGGCCAACGTCCTGACTTTC.

The sample holds many counts of this clone. The sample contains more than one DNA sequence encoding this CDR3. The J gene is TRBJ2-3, the V gene TRBV19; D gene uncertain. The V gene's germline CDR1 is LNHDA and CDR2 SQIVND (reference sequence). CDR3 length: 14 amino acids. V lost 7 bases and J 6 bases, leaving 17 bases between the germline ends. The CDR3 sequence: CASKERMVTDTQYF. CDR3 nucleotides: TGTGCCAGTAAGGAGCGAATGGTCACGGATACGCAGTATTTT.

In its sample, this clone was seen many times. This chain uses TRBV19 with TRBJ1-5; D perhaps matches TRBD1 (5 bases). Germline V lookup: CDR1 LNHDA, CDR2 SQIVND (reference sequence). V gave up 7 bases and J gave up 7 bases, with 20 bases separating them. The CDR3 has 15 amino acids. For the CDR3, the DNA is TGTGCCAGTAACACCCCGGGGGGGGGTGGACAGCCCCAGCATTTT. Amino acids: CASNTPGGGGQPQHF.

This clone rates as medium-sized. The V call is TRBV6-1, the J call TRBJ2-3; possibly TRBD1 for D (6 bases). The CDR3 totals 20 residues. Looked up from germline, CDR1 is MNHNS and CDR2 is SASEGT. V lost 0 bases to trimming and J lost 0 bases, with 22 bases between them. In DNA form, the CDR3 reads TGTGCCAGCAGTGAAGCGGCCGAATTAACAGGGTATTTTAGCACAGATACGCAGTATTTT. This sequence encodes CASSEAAELTGYFSTDTQYF.

About this clone: The junction departs from germline at one end; a sequencing error may be responsible. This chain uses TRBV11-2 with TRBJ2-7; the match to TRBD2 covers 7 bases. CDR3 length equals 17 residues. Looked up from germline, CDR1 is SGHAT and CDR2 is FQNNGV. CDR3 amino acids: CASNLVKGGRGYYEQYF. The CDR3 region has the DNA TGTGCCAGCAACTTAGTGAAGGGAGGGAGAGGGTACTACGAGCAGTACTTC.

This clone was counted many times. The chain links TRBV4-1 to TRBJ1-2; D uncertain. The CDR3 covers 12 residues. Trimming pared 3 bases from V and 9 bases from J, leaving 11 bases between. Germline V gene sequence: CDR1 MGHRA, CDR2 YSYEKL. The CDR3 here is CASSHSAWSYTF. In DNA form, the CDR3 reads TGCGCCAGCAGCCATTCAGCCTGGAGCTACACCTTC.

As for this clone: One junction end does not reproduce the germline sequence, and a read error may be involved. Additional DNA sequences in this sample encode the identical CDR3. The chain carries TRBV7-7 and TRBJ2-5, with 10 bases matching TRBD2. The CDR3 is 17 residues long. Germline CDR1 and CDR2: SSHAT and FNYEAQ (reference sequence). CDR3 sequence: CASSKAASGGKRETQYF. CDR3 in DNA: TGTGCTAGCAGCAAGGCGGCTAGCGGGGGAAAAAGGGAGACCCAGTACTTC.

This clone was seen ten or more times. The rearrangement uses TRBV7-9 and TRBJ2-1, with D perhaps TRBD1 (6 bases). Trimming removed 9 bases from V and 4 bases from J, with 13 bases in between. Germline V gene sequence: CDR1 SEHNR, CDR2 FQNEAQ (reference sequence). The CDR3 is 13 amino acids. In DNA form, the CDR3 reads TGTGCCAGTCAGGGGACCGTATACAATGAGCAGTTCTTC. It translates to CASQGTVYNEQFF.

This clone appeared many times. The chain carries TRBV5-1 and TRBJ1-1; no reliable D call. This CDR3 is 14 amino acids long. CDR1 and CDR2 from the germline V gene are SGHRS and YFSETQ. Trimming removed 4 bases from V and 1 base from J, with 11 bases in between. The CDR3 loop is CASSRKQGNTEAFF. The CDR3 nucleotides are TGCGCCAGCAGCAGAAAACAAGGGAACACTGAAGCTTTCTTT.

This clone was seen ten or more times. The J gene is TRBJ1-3, the V gene TRBV6-1; a weak D match, TRBD1 (5 bases). This CDR3 is 15 amino acids long. The germline gives CDR1 MNHNS, CDR2 SASEGT. V gave up 7 bases and J gave up 0 bases, with 13 bases separating them. This chain's CDR3 is CASTQRGSSGNTIYF. CDR3 DNA: TGTGCCAGCACACAACGGGGGAGCTCTGGAAACACCATATATTTT.

This clone was seen a handful of times. J is TRBJ2-7 and V is TRBV10-1; D call uncertain. The germline V gene encodes CDR1 WNHNN and CDR2 SYGVQD (reference sequence). With 4 bases removed from V and 0 bases from J, the gap between germline ends came to 7 bases. The CDR3 spans 13 residues. This CDR3 reads CASSVTDSYEQYF. CDR3 DNA: TGCGCCAGCAGTGTTACGGACTCCTACGAGCAGTACTTC.

This clone was seen only a few times. The chain uses TRBV19 and TRBJ1-3; D not certain. The V end was cut by 6 bases, the J end by 0 bases, with 9 bases between. Germline V gene sequence: CDR1 LNHDA, CDR2 SQIVND (reference sequence). CDR3 length: 14 amino acids. For the CDR3, the DNA is TGTGCCAGTAGGGTAGTTAGCTCTGGAAACACCATATATTTT. Its translation: CASRVVSSGNTIYF.

Concerning this clone: A clone one base away is much larger, so this may be a read error. The chain uses TRBV7-3 and TRBJ2-1; D might be TRBD1 or TRBD2, each matching 6 bases. The CDR3 covers 13 residues. Per the germline V gene, CDR1 is SGHTA and CDR2 is FQGTGA. The CDR3 is CASSKGGLGEHFF. CDR3 sequence (DNA): TGTGCCAGCAGCAAAGGGGGGCTCGGTGAGCATTTCTTC.

Many counts were recorded for this clone. The rearrangement uses TRBV5-1 and TRBJ1-4; no clear D. V dropped 4 bases and J dropped 5 bases, with 15 bases sitting between them. Germline assignment: CDR1 SGHRS and CDR2 YFSETQ. The CDR3 consists of 15 residues. The CDR3 coding sequence is TGCGCCAGCAGCCATGGGCGGGGAGTGAATGAAAAACTGTTTTTT. Translating it yields CASSHGRGVNEKLFF.

This clone was counted ten times or more. The chain couples TRBV2 to TRBJ1-6, with D possibly TRBD1 on 6 matching bases. This CDR3 region has 15 residues. The V gene's germline CDR1 is SNHLY and CDR2 FYNNEI. V lost 5 bases to trimming and J lost 3 bases, with 11 bases between them. The CDR3: CASSYQGLYNSPLHF. CDR3 nucleotides: TGTGCCAGCAGTTACCAGGGGCTCTATAATTCACCCCTCCACTTT.

The rearrangement joins TRBV20-1 to TRBJ2-1; 11 bases map to TRBD2. Germline V lookup: CDR1 DFQATT, CDR2 SNEGSKA (reference sequence). J was trimmed by 3 bases and V by 0 bases; bases with no gene match: 1. The CDR3 extends over 15 amino acids. The CDR3 DNA sequence: TGCAGTGCTAGAGACCTAGCGGGGGGCTACAATGAGCAGTTCTTC. Translating gives CSARDLAGGYNEQFF.

This clone was observed many times. This chain links TRBV18 with TRBJ1-3, with TRBD1 as a possible D gene (5 bases). This CDR3 is built from 15 residues. Trimming left V 4 bases short and J 0 bases short, with 10 bases between. Germline-derived CDR1 and CDR2 are KGHSH and LQKENI. CDR3 in amino acids: CASSLGHISGNTIYF. The DNA for the CDR3 is TGTGCCAGCTCACTCGGACACATCTCTGGAAACACCATATATTTT.

This clone has only a few counts. This sequence joins TRBV12-3 or TRBV12-4 and TRBJ2-1; 11 bases line up with TRBD2. The junction had 10 bases not matched to a gene; V was cut back by 6 bases and J by 9 bases. This CDR3 contains 15 residues. CDR3 sequence: CASSRRVLAGGEQFF. Written as DNA, the CDR3 is TGTGCCAGCAGCCGGCGGGTCCTAGCGGGGGGTGAGCAGTTCTTC.

The table lists this clone with many counts. This chain joins TRBV20-1 and TRBJ1-5; TRBD1 might be the D (6 bases). The CDR3 has 13 amino acids. V gave up 6 bases and J gave up 7 bases, with 16 bases separating them. Germline V CDR1 and CDR2: DFQATT, SNEGSKA (reference sequence). The CDR3 DNA reads TGCAGTGCGCGGGGGGCTCCGGGGCAGCCCCAGCATTTT. Protein: CSARGAPGQPQHF.

This clone came up a few times. This may stem from a read error, because a much larger clone lies one nucleotide away. V usage is TRBV12-3 or TRBV12-4 and J usage is TRBJ2-7; D might be TRBD2 (6 bases). The V gene lost 6 bases and the J gene lost 4 bases, with 13 bases spanning the gap. The CDR3 contains 13 residues. CDR3 nucleotide sequence: TGTGCCAGCAGAAAAAGAGCGGGTTACGAGCAGTACTTC. Translation gives CASRKRAGYEQYF.

The chain carries TRBV20-1 and TRBJ1-2, with TRBD1 matching 10 bases. Germline V lookup: CDR1 DFQATT, CDR2 SNEGSKA (reference sequence). Germline trimming cut 5 bases from V and 4 bases from J; bases unmatched to any gene: 16. This CDR3 has 17 residues. CDR3: CSARGALGQGKGYGYTF. The CDR3 DNA follows: TGCAGTGCTCGAGGGGCTTTGGGACAGGGGAAGGGCTATGGCTACACCTTC.

This clone was counted ten times or more. A much larger clone differs from this one at a single base, so this may be a read error. The genes are TRBV6-1 and TRBJ2-7; 12 bases align to TRBD2. This CDR3 spans 14 amino acids. V trimming: 7 bases; J trimming: 7 bases; junction bases outside the gene matches: 8. Germline assignment: CDR1 MNHNS and CDR2 SASEGT. CDR3 bases: TGTGCCAGCATCCGGGTAGGACTAGCGGGGGAGCAGTACTTC. This sequence encodes CASIRVGLAGEQYF.